These T cell receptor beta chains were read from a single sample in a study of post-analysis software for immune sequencing data. TCRdb recomputed calls from the PCR reads with MiXCR, one row per CDR3 protein. Here the sample spans hundreds of thousands of distinct CDR3 sequences, 25% to 30% being singletons. What was sequenced was blood. Receptors originate from a girl between 5 and 17 years old with multiple sclerosis. The CDR3 runs from the conserved cysteine through the conserved F or W. The D gene is left open where the match is weak. Not every row has a clone size; where given, it reads once, few, many or a size class.

>.|TRBJ2-7|TRBV5-1|.
TGCGCCAGCAGCAGGGGGGGGCGCCAATTAACTTACGAGCAGTACTTC
CASSRGGRQLTYEQYF
>.|TRBJ2-5|TRBV9|.
TGTGCCAGCAGCGTAGTGTGGAGCTCCTACAATGAGCAGTACTTC
CASSVVWSSYNEQYF
>.|TRBJ1-1|TRBV29-1|.
TGCAGCGTTGAAGATGCGGGCCAGGGTGGAGGGAGCGCTGAAGCTTTCTTT
CSVEDAGQGGGSAEAFF
>TRBD1|TRBJ1-1|TRBV3-1|.
TGTGCCAGCAGCCCAGGGGGGGAGAACACTGAAGCTTTCTTT
CASSPGGENTEAFF
>.|TRBJ1-5|TRBV20-1|few
TGCAGTGCTAGGGCGCACAGGGAAAATCAGCCCCAGCATTTT
CSARAHRENQPQHF
>.|TRBJ2-5|TRBV29-1|.
TGCAGCGTCTCCTCCGGGACACATTACCAAGAGACCCAGTACTTC
CSVSSGTHYQETQYF
>.|TRBJ2-1|TRBV7-9|once
TGTGCCAGCAGCTCTACCCTCGCGGGGACATCCTACAATGAGCAGTTCTTC
CASSSTLAGTSYNEQFF
>.|TRBJ2-7|TRBV7-2|few
TGTGCCAGCAGCTTAGATTCGTTCAGGCTCTACGAGCAGTACTTC
CASSLDSFRLYEQYF
>TRBD2|TRBJ2-3|TRBV4-1|.
TGCGCCAGCAGCCTAGCGACTAGCGGGGCTAGCACAGATACGCAGTATTTT
CASSLATSGASTDTQYF
>.|TRBJ1-2|TRBV29-1|few
TGCAGCGTTGACGGGGGGGTACGCTATGGCTACACCTTC
CSVDGGVRYGYTF
>.|TRBJ2-5|TRBV5-1|once
TGCGCCAGCAGCAGGACACAAGGGACCCAGTACTTC
CASSRTQGTQYF
>TRBD2|TRBJ2-1|TRBV7-9|few
TGTGCCAGCAGCAATACGGCGGGAGATTTCTACAATGAGCAGTTCTTC
CASSNTAGDFYNEQFF
>.|TRBJ1-2|TRBV7-2|few
TGTGCCAGCAGCCTCGGACTCCCCGATGGCTACACCTTC
CASSLGLPDGYTF
>.|TRBJ1-4|TRBV3-1|few
TGTGCCAGCAGCCAAGAGGATGAAAAACTGTTTTTT
CASSQEDEKLFF
>TRBD1|TRBJ1-1|TRBV18|once
TGTGCCAGCCCACCCGGGACAGGAAACACTGAAGCTTTCTTT
CASPPGTGNTEAFF
>TRBD1|TRBJ2-1|TRBV7-8|.
TGTGCCAGCAGCGAAAGACAGGGTAACAGTGAGCAGTTCTTC
CASSERQGNSEQFF
>TRBD1|TRBJ2-5|TRBV29-1|few
TGCAGCGTGCCCGCCAGGGGGCTGAGAGAGACCCAGTACTTC
CSVPARGLRETQYF
>.|TRBJ2-3|TRBV20-1|few
TGCAGTGCTAGAGGTGGAATCAGGGTCGACACGCAGTATTTT
CSARGGIRVDTQYF
>TRBD1|TRBJ1-1|TRBV10-3|few
TGTGCCATCAGTCAAGGGACAGGCCTTTCGGCTTTCTTT
CAISQGTGLSAFF
>TRBD1|TRBJ1-2|TRBV20-1|.
TGCAGTGCTAGCCCGGGGGACAGATCTCCTACTAACTATGGCTACACCTTC
CSASPGDRSPTNYGYTF
>TRBD1|TRBJ2-5|TRBV4-1|.
TGCGCCAGCAGCCGGCTTCCCGTGGGGACAGGGGGTCACAATGAGCAGTACTTC
CASSRLPVGTGGHNEQYF
>.|TRBJ2-1|TRBV7-2|few
TGTGCCAGCAGCCAGAGGGGGGGGGCCCATGAGCAGTTCTTC
CASSQRGGAHEQFF
>.|TRBJ2-4|TRBV2|few
TGTGCCAGCATCAACGAGGGCGCTGCCAAAAACATTCAGTACTTC
CASINEGAAKNIQYF
>.|TRBJ2-2|TRBV27|.
TGTGCCAGCAGTTCGGTGGTCGGGGAGCTGTTTTTT
CASSSVVGELFF
>.|TRBJ2-6|TRBV6-5|.
TGTGCCAGCAGACGACTCGGGAAATCTGGGGCCAACGTCCTGACTTTC
CASRRLGKSGANVLTF
>TRBD1|TRBJ2-3|TRBV7-2|few
TGTGCCAGCAGCCTAGGGGACAGGGTCACAGATACGCAGTATTTT
CASSLGDRVTDTQYF
>.|TRBJ2-3|TRBV2|few
TGTGCCAGTACATTCCGGGGGGATACGCAGTATTTT
CASTFRGDTQYF
>.|TRBJ2-5|TRBV7-9|.
TGTGCCAGCAGCTTACGCCCCAGTCAAGAGACCCAGTACTTC
CASSLRPSQETQYF
>TRBD1|TRBJ2-5|TRBV10-3|.
TGTGCCATCAAGGACAGGGGGCGTGGGGAGACCCAGTACTTC
CAIKDRGRGETQYF
>.|TRBJ1-2|TRBV12-3/TRBV12-4|many
TGTGCCAGCGCGGGTGAAAACTATGGCTACACCTTC
CASAGENYGYTF
>.|TRBJ2-3|TRBV27|.
TGTGCCACGCAGGAGAGGATCGCAGATACGCAGTATTTT
CATQERIADTQYF
>TRBD2|TRBJ2-1|TRBV6-6|few
TGTGCCAGCAGTCCAACTCGACTAGCGGGAAGAAATGAGCAGTTCTTC
CASSPTRLAGRNEQFF
>.|TRBJ2-5|TRBV5-6|few
TGTGCCAGCAGCTTGGAGAGGCTAGCGTGGTTCCAAGAGACCCAGTACTTC
CASSLERLAWFQETQYF
>.|TRBJ1-6|TRBV7-2|.
TGTGCCAGCAGCCCAGACGGGACCGATTCACCCCTCCACTTT
CASSPDGTDSPLHF
>.|TRBJ2-7|TRBV2|.
TGTGCCAGCAGTGGGGCAGGGACCTACGAGCAGTACTTC
CASSGAGTYEQYF
>.|TRBJ2-2|TRBV28|.
TGTGCCACCCTCCGGGGTGGGGAGCTGTTTTTT
CATLRGGELFF
>TRBD1|TRBJ2-7|TRBV15|.
TGTGCCACCAGCAAAGGACAGGGTAAAGGCTGGGACTACGAGCAGTACTTC
CATSKGQGKGWDYEQYF
>.|TRBJ1-2|TRBV9|few
TGTGCCAGCAGCGATGGGCGATATGGCTACACCTTC
CASSDGRYGYTF
>TRBD1|TRBJ1-1|TRBV6-5|.
TGTGCCAGCAGTTACGTGGGCCAGGGGGCCCCCAGGGGGACTGAAGCTTTCTTT
CASSYVGQGAPRGTEAFF